This entry lists 14 T cell receptor beta chains sequenced from one sample in a study of blood T cell repertoires in COVID-19 (dated by TCRdb to the early 2020s). The method behind the library was the immunoSEQ multiplex PCR assay. This is the immuneACCESS table as TCRdb keeps it, with only in-frame sequences that have V and J called. A part of the clones is gone; compared with another copy, unresolved V genes explain less than half, and the rest is unexplained. Recorded for this sample are roughly 350,000 clones; roughly 89% of them occurred a single time. The top ten clonotypes cover roughly 3.4% of the sample. Sequenced input: peripheral blood. Receptors were obtained from a woman under 30 who had recovered from COVID-19.

This chain joins TRBV7-2 and TRBJ2-4, with 8 nucleotides matching TRBD2. The V segment lost 3 bases and the J segment 3 bases; nucleotides outside the gene matches: 10. CDR3 length equals 17 residues. Germline V CDR1 and CDR2: SGHTA, FQGNSA. This chain's CDR3 is CASSFGRVIADKNIQYF. DNA of the CDR3: TGTGCCAGCAGCTTCGGGAGGGTAATTGCTGACAAAAACATTCAGTACTTC.

The genes are TRBV24-1 and TRBJ1-5; a possible D gene is TRBD1 (6 bases). Germline V gives CDR1 KGHDR, CDR2 SFDVKD. Trimming shortened V by 3 bases and J by 3 bases, and 8 bases separated the two germline ends. The CDR3 is made up of 14 amino acids. This CDR3 reads CATSDRGYNQPQHF. Here the CDR3 DNA reads TGTGCCACCAGTGATAGGGGGTACAATCAGCCCCAGCATTTT.

J is TRBJ2-3 and V is TRBV20-1, with D hard to call. V lost 4 bases, J lost 4 bases, and 6 bases lay in between. In germline, CDR1 is DFQATT, CDR2 SNEGSKA (reference sequence). The length of the CDR3 is 11 residues. In DNA form, the CDR3 reads TGCAGTGCTACCGGTTCAGATACGCAGTATTTT. Translating gives CSATGSDTQYF.

About this clone: This CDR3 is also generated by other DNA sequences in the sample. The genes are TRBV5-1 and TRBJ2-7; TRBD2 matches at 8 bases. Germline lookup yields CDR1 SGHRS and CDR2 YFSETQ. Trimming removed 0 bases from V and 0 bases from J; junction bases left unmatched: 2. The length of the CDR3 is 15 residues. CDR3 in amino acids: CASSLGSGSSYEQYV. CDR3 coding DNA: TGCGCCAGCAGCTTGGGCAGCGGGAGCTCCTACGAGCAGTACGTC.

This clone appeared once. This chain joins TRBV6-2 or TRBV6-3 and TRBJ2-1; 8 bases agree with TRBD2. Per the germline V gene, CDR1 is MNHEY and CDR2 is SVGEGT. Unmatched junction bases numbered 10, after V lost 6 bases and J lost 3 bases. The CDR3 has 16 amino acids. The CDR3 sequence is CASRYKLAVDYNEQFF. The CDR3 DNA reads TGTGCCAGCAGGTACAAACTAGCGGTAGACTACAATGAGCAGTTCTTC.

This chain links TRBV5-1 with TRBJ2-5, with 11 nucleotides matching TRBD2. The length of the CDR3 is 17 residues. The V gene end was trimmed by 0 bases and the J gene end by 5 bases; junction bases not matched to a gene: 9. Germline assignment: CDR1 SGHRS and CDR2 YFSETQ. The CDR3 bases are TGCGCCAGCAGCTTGGGAATTAGCGGGAGGGCGTCGGAGACCCAGTACTTC. This sequence encodes CASSLGISGRASETQYF.

The chain joins TRBV20-1 to TRBJ2-1; 11 bases map to TRBD2. The CDR3 runs 16 residues. V shed 3 bases, J shed 4 bases, and the junction held 8 bases outside the gene matches. Germline CDR1 and CDR2: DFQATT and SNEGSKA (reference sequence). The DNA for the CDR3 is TGCAGTGCTAGTCCGTTAGCGGGAGGGTCGTACAATGAGCAGTTCTTC. The encoded protein is CSASPLAGGSYNEQFF.

This chain connects TRBV18 to TRBJ1-3; a possible D gene is TRBD1 (5 bases). The germline CDR1 and CDR2 sequences are KGHSH and LQKENI. V was clipped by 5 bases and J by 0 bases, with 11 bases between them. The CDR3 contains 15 residues. For the CDR3, the DNA is TGTGCCAGCTCAACCGCCGGGGGCTCTGGAAACACCATATATTTT. Translated, it gives CASSTAGGSGNTIYF.

The chain uses TRBV6-2 or TRBV6-3 and TRBJ2-7, with D perhaps TRBD1 (6 bases). The V end was cut by 6 bases, the J end by 8 bases, with 14 bases between. The CDR3 is made up of 12 amino acids. Germline CDR1 is MNHEY and CDR2 is SVGEGT. The CDR3 nucleotides read TGTGCCAGCAGCCGGACAGACGGCAAGCAGTACGTC. The encoded protein is CASSRTDGKQYV.

This clone was counted a single time. CDR3 DNA sequence: TGTGCCAGTGCCCCCGGACTAGCGGGGAAAAACATTCAGTACTTC. It codes for CASAPGLAGKNIQYF. The V call is TRBV19, the J call TRBJ2-4; TRBD2 matches 12 bases. Looked up from germline, CDR1 is LNHDA and CDR2 is SQIVND (reference sequence). V dropped 8 bases and J dropped 4; count of bases not matched to a gene: 6. The CDR3 runs to 15 residues.

V and J are TRBV19 and TRBJ2-1; 7 nucleotides match TRBD2. The germline gives CDR1 LNHDA, CDR2 SQIVND (reference sequence). After removal of 7 bases from V and 9 bases from J, the junction contained 9 bases not matched to a gene. This CDR3 region has 13 residues. The CDR3 DNA reads TGTGCCAGTACCTCGGCGGGAGTTGGTGAGCAGTTCTTC. Translated, it gives CASTSAGVGEQFF.

The rearrangement uses TRBV19 and TRBJ1-3, with TRBD1 as a possible D gene (5 bases). Per germline, CDR1 LNHDA and CDR2 SQIVND (reference sequence). Deletions cut 7 bases from V and 2 bases from J, with 12 bases between. CDR3 length: 14 residues. CDR3 in DNA: TGTGCCAGTACGACAGCACCTACTGGAAACACCATATATTTT. This gives the protein CASTTAPTGNTIYF.

The chain joins TRBV2 to TRBJ2-7; TRBD2 aligns across 9 bases. The CDR3 spans 17 residues. Germline assignment: CDR1 SNHLY and CDR2 FYNNEI. J was trimmed by 0 bases and V by 4 bases; bases with no gene match: 10. The CDR3 nucleotides read TGTGCCAGCAGTGTCCCTCTTAGCGGGGGTTTCTCCTACGAGCAGTACGTC. Translation gives CASSVPLSGGFSYEQYV.

This clone was detected once. The CDR3 coding sequence is TGTGCCAGCAGTGGATATAGCGGGATAAAAGCTAGCACAGATACGCAGTATTTT. Translating gives CASSGYSGIKASTDTQYF. The genes are TRBV2 and TRBJ2-3; TRBD2 aligns across 8 bases. The CDR3 spans 18 residues. The V and J ends lost 4 bases and 0 bases, in that order; junction bases with no gene match: 12. Germline V lookup: CDR1 SNHLY, CDR2 FYNNEI.